The next 26 T cell receptor beta chains were all read from a single sample in a study of blood T cell repertoires in COVID-19. Repertoires were generated with immunoSEQ multiplex PCR, while TCRdb's copy carries only in-frame clones and drops some. The sample yields about 38,000 clones, roughly 84% seen once. Sequenced sample: peripheral blood. Receptors originate from a man aged 55 to 70 with COVID-19, enrolled during active disease.

This clone was seen a single time. The chain is built from TRBV2 and TRBJ2-2, with D possibly matching TRBD1 (5 bases). In germline, CDR1 is SNHLY, CDR2 FYNNEI. The CDR3 runs to 15 residues. Between the trimmed V and J ends, which lost 5 bases and 2 bases, there was a span of 12 bases. The CDR3 here is CASSIRQGNTGELFF. CDR3 nucleotide sequence: TGTGCCAGCAGTATTCGGCAGGGAAACACCGGGGAGCTGTTTTTT.

The chain combines TRBV7-9 with TRBJ1-2; 7 bases fit TRBD1. J was trimmed by 5 bases and V by 5 bases; bases with no gene match: 5. This CDR3 is 13 amino acids long. Germline values: CDR1 SEHNR, CDR2 FQNEAQ (reference sequence). Here the CDR3 DNA reads TGTGCCAGCAGCAGCACAGGGGAATATGGCTACACCTTC. Translating gives CASSSTGEYGYTF.

The rearrangement uses TRBV5-4 and TRBJ1-4; 10 bases are a match to TRBD1. The CDR3 loop spans 16 amino acids. V shed 3 bases, J shed 3 bases, and the junction held 5 bases outside the gene matches. Germline values: CDR1 SGHNT, CDR2 YYREEE (reference sequence). This CDR3 is CASSSTGGEANEKLFF. CDR3 bases: TGTGCCAGCAGCTCGACAGGGGGCGAGGCTAATGAAAAACTGTTTTTT.

The chain carries TRBV2 and TRBJ1-1, with a possible D match to TRBD1 (5 bases). V was cut by 3 bases and J by 11 bases, with 16 bases left in between. This CDR3 region has 13 residues. The germline gives CDR1 SNHLY, CDR2 FYNNEI. The CDR3 loop reads CASSEGREGLAFF. The DNA of the CDR3 is TGTGCCAGCAGTGAGGGCAGGGAAGGATTGGCTTTCTTT.

This rearrangement joins TRBV6-5 to TRBJ1-1; D uncertain. Trimming pared 2 bases from V and 4 bases from J, leaving 14 bases between. The CDR3 length is 15 residues. Germline lookup yields CDR1 MNHEY and CDR2 SVGAGI. CDR3 sequence: CASSYESLRSTEAFF. CDR3 DNA sequence: TGTGCCAGCAGTTACGAGAGCCTACGATCCACTGAAGCTTTCTTT.

The V gene is TRBV6-6, the J gene TRBJ1-3; D is ambiguous. V lost 10 bases and J 6 bases, leaving 13 bases between the germline ends. The CDR3 loop spans 12 amino acids. CDR1 is MNHNY, CDR2 SVGAGI, per germline (reference sequence). The DNA for the CDR3 is TGTGCCACCGGCCGGGGAGTAAACACCATATATTTT. This translates into CATGRGVNTIYF.

This chain joins TRBV5-4 and TRBJ2-7; TRBD1 aligns across 7 bases. Trimming removed 0 bases from V and 3 bases from J; junction bases left unmatched: 9. CDR1 and CDR2 from the germline V gene are SGHNT and YYREEE (reference sequence). The length of the CDR3 is 16 residues. CDR3 coding DNA: TGTGCCAGCAGCTTGGCCATGACAGGGTTAAGCTACGAGCAGTACTTC. Residues: CASSLAMTGLSYEQYF. The full variable domain, rest sourced from reference TRBV5-4 and TRBJ2-7, is ETGVTQSPTHLIKTRGQQVTLRCSSQSGHNTVSWYQQALGQGPQFIFQYYREEENGRGNFPPRFSGLQFPNYSSELNVNALELDDSALYLCASSLAMTGLSYEQYFGPGTRLTVT.

Here the CDR3 DNA reads TGTGCCAGCAGCCAATCTAGCCAGGGGTACGAGCAGTACTTC. As protein: CASSQSSQGYEQYF. The chain links TRBV16 to TRBJ2-7, with D possibly matching TRBD1 (6 bases). This CDR3 is built from 14 residues. Germline CDR1 KGHSY, CDR2 FQNENV. V was trimmed by 0 bases and J by 4 bases, leaving 10 bases between them.

V usage is TRBV5-4 and J usage is TRBJ2-7; D possibly corresponds to TRBD1 (5 bases). V gave up 4 bases and J gave up 0 bases, with 14 bases separating them. Germline CDR1 SGHNT, CDR2 YYREEE (reference sequence). The CDR3 is 15 amino acids. The CDR3 DNA follows: TGTGCCAGCAGCCCCCAGGGTCGGAGCTCCTACGAGCAGTACTTC. Its protein is CASSPQGRSSYEQYF.

The V call is TRBV27, the J call TRBJ2-2; D is ambiguous. Trimming cost V 3 bases and J 7 bases, with 9 bases left between them. Germline CDR1 MNHEY, CDR2 SMNVEV (reference sequence). There are 13 residues in the CDR3. The CDR3 DNA sequence: TGTGCCAGCAGTTTTAGTATGCGCGGGGAGCTGTTTTTT. Protein product: CASSFSMRGELFF.

This chain links TRBV19 with TRBJ1-2, with D maybe TRBD1 (5 bases). V lost 5 bases to trimming and J lost 5 bases, with 9 bases between them. The CDR3 is 12 amino acids. Germline V lookup: CDR1 LNHDA, CDR2 SQIVND (reference sequence). The CDR3 DNA reads as TGTGCCAGTAGTGACAGAATATATGGCTACACCTTC. The encoded protein is CASSDRIYGYTF.

The V and J genes are TRBV6-5 and TRBJ1-1; TRBD1 is a possible D gene (6 bases). The germline V and J ends were trimmed by 0 bases and 2 bases, with 13 bases remaining between them. In germline, CDR1 is MNHEY, CDR2 SVGAGI. This CDR3 region has 16 residues. Here the CDR3 DNA reads TGTGCCAGCAGTTACTCGTTGGGACACTTTAACACTGAAGCTTTCTTT. Encoded protein: CASSYSLGHFNTEAFF.

The chain links TRBV14 to TRBJ1-5; tentatively, D is TRBD1 (5 bases). There are 13 residues in the CDR3. V was clipped by 1 base and J by 7 bases, with 8 bases between them. The germline gives CDR1 SGHDN, CDR2 FVKESK. CDR3 DNA: TGTGCCAGCAGCCAAGGGGGCTGGCAGCCCCAGCATTTT. The encoded protein is CASSQGGWQPQHF.

The gene calls are TRBV9 and TRBJ2-1; TRBD1 aligns across 7 bases. The CDR3 totals 17 residues. Germline V CDR1 and CDR2: SGDLS, YYNGEE. V was pared by 4 bases and J by 5 bases, with 15 bases of the junction left unmatched. CDR3 loop: CASSQDRAHIVDNEQFF. Here the CDR3 DNA reads TGTGCCAGCAGCCAAGACAGGGCTCATATCGTGGACAATGAGCAGTTCTTC.

The chain combines TRBV11-3 with TRBJ2-7, with unresolved D. Germline CDR1 reads SGHNT; CDR2 reads YENEEA. CDR3 length: 15 residues. Trimming took 4 bases from V and 2 from J, leaving 15 bases between them. The CDR3 here is CASSSALEEPYEQYF. The CDR3 DNA reads as TGTGCCAGCAGCTCGGCTTTAGAGGAGCCCTACGAGCAGTACTTC. Complete variable domain (other parts from reference TRBV11-3 and TRBJ2-7): EAGVVQSPRYKIIEKKQPVAFWCNPISGHNTLYWYLQNLGQGPELLIRYENEEAVDDSQLPKDRFSAERLKGVDSTLKIQPAELGDSAVYLCASSSALEEPYEQYFGPGTRLTVT.

This chain connects TRBV7-9 to TRBJ1-6; perhaps TRBD1 as D (6 bases). This CDR3 region has 16 residues. Germline V gene data show CDR1 as SEHNR and CDR2 as FQNEAQ (reference sequence). Between the trimmed V and J ends, which lost 2 bases and 1 base, there was a span of 9 bases. This chain's CDR3 is CASSLFQGSYNSPLHF. The DNA of the CDR3 is TGTGCCAGCAGCTTATTCCAGGGGTCCTATAATTCACCCCTCCACTTT.

V usage is TRBV4-2 and J usage is TRBJ1-2, with D tentatively TRBD1 (5 bases). The V gene's germline CDR1 is LGHNA and CDR2 YNFKEQ. V lost 1 base and J 8 bases, leaving 14 bases between the germline ends. This CDR3 contains 14 residues. The CDR3 DNA follows: TGTGCCAGCAGCCAAGGGGCGGCAGGGCGAGGCTACACCTTC. Its protein is CASSQGAAGRGYTF.

This clone showed up just once. This chain joins TRBV19 and TRBJ2-3, with 10 bases lining up with TRBD2. J lost 4 bases, V lost 3 bases, and 7 bases had no gene match. Germline lookup yields CDR1 LNHDA and CDR2 SQIVND (reference sequence). CDR3 length: 16 residues. CDR3 sequence reads: CASSILRAGGADTQYF. The CDR3 nucleotides read TGTGCCAGTAGTATTCTTAGAGCGGGAGGGGCAGATACGCAGTATTTT. Using reference TRBV19 and TRBJ2-3 for the parts outside the CDR3, the full variable domain is DGGITQSPKYLFRKEGQNVTLSCEQNLNHDAMYWYRQDPGQGLRLIYYSQIVNDFQKGDIAEGYSVSREKKESFPLTVTSAQKNPTAFYLCASSILRAGGADTQYFGPGTRLTVL.

This sequence joins TRBV6-2 or TRBV6-3 and TRBJ1-6, with D perhaps TRBD1 (6 bases). Looked up from germline, CDR1 is MNHEY and CDR2 is SVGEGT. V lost 7 bases and J lost 6, with 19 bases in between. This CDR3 spans 16 amino acids. The CDR3 here is CASNPRGSGRNSPLHF. In nucleotides, the CDR3 is TGTGCCAGCAACCCGAGGGGGTCGGGTCGTAATTCACCCCTCCACTTT.

This sequence joins TRBV25-1 and TRBJ2-2; D not resolved. The length of the CDR3 is 12 residues. CDR1 and CDR2 (germline): MGHDK, SYGVNS. Between the trimmed V and J ends, which lost 1 base and 6 bases, there was a span of 3 bases. CDR3 residues: CASSESAGELFF. CDR3 sequence (DNA): TGTGCCAGCAGTGAATCGGCCGGGGAGCTGTTTTTT.

The genes are TRBV30 and TRBJ1-1, with 8 bases fitting TRBD1. The CDR3 spans 16 residues. Germline V lookup: CDR1 GTSNPN, CDR2 SVGIG (reference sequence). V lost 0 bases, J lost 0 bases, and 6 bases stayed unmatched. The DNA for the CDR3 is TGTGCCTGGAGTGTCACGACAGGGGCGATGAACACTGAAGCTTTCTTT. As protein: CAWSVTTGAMNTEAFF.

The CDR3, as DNA: TGTGCCTGGCTTAGCCTGGGGGGTAACTATGGCTACACCTTC. Its protein is CAWLSLGGNYGYTF. This sequence joins TRBV30 and TRBJ1-2; D possibly corresponds to TRBD1 (5 bases). The CDR3 has 14 residues. Germline CDR1 is GTSNPN and CDR2 is SVGIG (reference sequence). V was cut by 5 bases and J by 1 base, with 14 bases left in between.

J is TRBJ1-2 and V is TRBV18, with D perhaps TRBD1 (5 bases). Germline V CDR1 and CDR2: KGHSH, LQKENI. The CDR3 loop spans 16 amino acids. V was shortened by 0 bases and J by 2 bases, with 13 bases between the two germline ends. CDR3 coding DNA: TGTGCCAGCTCACCACCGTCTCGCAGGGAAAACTATGGCTACACCTTC. Translation gives CASSPPSRRENYGYTF.

The chain has TRBV12-3 or TRBV12-4 and TRBJ1-6; 8 bases are a match to TRBD1. The CDR3 is 13 amino acids. Germline trimming cut 7 bases from V and 10 bases from J; bases unmatched to any gene: 6. DNA of the CDR3: TGTGCCAGCAAGGACAGGGCAGTGTCACCCCTCCACTTT. Its translation: CASKDRAVSPLHF.

The V call is TRBV30, the J call TRBJ1-1, with D possibly being TRBD1 (6 bases). V dropped 2 bases and J dropped 6 bases, with 16 bases sitting between them. Germline CDR1 is GTSNPN and CDR2 is SVGIG (reference sequence). This CDR3 has 14 amino acids. CDR3 loop: CAWSRWTAAPEAFF. The CDR3 DNA follows: TGTGCCTGGAGTAGATGGACAGCGGCTCCTGAAGCTTTCTTT.

The CDR3 DNA sequence: TGTGCCAGCAGCCGGGGGACAGCCGTCTACGAGCAGTACTTC. It is translated as CASSRGTAVYEQYF. This sequence joins TRBV5-6 and TRBJ2-7, with a possible D match to TRBD1 (7 bases). V lost 4 bases to trimming and J lost 3 bases, with 14 bases between them. CDR1 and CDR2 (germline): SGHDT, YYEEEE. This CDR3 is 14 amino acids long.